What follows are 4 T cell receptor beta chains derived from one specimen sequenced in a study of T cell responses to AZD1222 COVID-19 vaccine. Assay used: immunoSEQ multiplex PCR; TCRdb lists only in-frame clones, some missing. The sample shows about 170,000 clones, 90% to 95% of them seen only once. Here the sequenced sample was peripheral blood, taken on day 0 of AZD1222 vaccination. Receptor source: an adult in good health.

V usage is TRBV5-1 and J usage is TRBJ1-1; D gene unclear. This CDR3 has 12 residues. In germline, CDR1 is SGHRS, CDR2 YFSETQ. Trimming stripped 5 bases from V and 1 base from J, with 6 bases between. The CDR3 here is CASSMRNTEAFF. The DNA of the CDR3 is TGCGCCAGCAGTATGAGGAACACTGAAGCTTTCTTT.

CDR3 DNA: TGTGCCAGCAGCCGGAGGACTGAAGCTTTCTTT. It codes for CASSRRTEAFF. This chain joins TRBV28 and TRBJ1-1; unclear D gene. Deletions cut 6 bases from V and 5 bases from J, with 7 bases between. The CDR3 extends over 11 amino acids. CDR1 is MDHEN, CDR2 SYDVKM, per germline.

This chain uses TRBV11-2 with TRBJ2-5, with D hard to call. The V gene's germline CDR1 is SGHAT and CDR2 FQNNGV. The V gene lost 8 bases and the J gene lost 3 bases, with 7 bases spanning the gap. This CDR3 is built from 11 residues. CDR3 in amino acids: CASRKKETQYF. In nucleotides, the CDR3 is TGTGCCAGCCGTAAGAAAGAGACCCAGTACTTC.

J is TRBJ2-4 and V is TRBV18; 7 bases fit TRBD1. Germline V gives CDR1 KGHSH, CDR2 LQKENI. The CDR3 runs to 14 residues. V shed 3 bases and J 11 bases; nucleotides not matched to a gene: 10. CDR3 sequence: CASSPSRDRYLQYF. CDR3 DNA: TGTGCCAGCTCACCGAGCCGGGACAGATACCTTCAGTACTTC.